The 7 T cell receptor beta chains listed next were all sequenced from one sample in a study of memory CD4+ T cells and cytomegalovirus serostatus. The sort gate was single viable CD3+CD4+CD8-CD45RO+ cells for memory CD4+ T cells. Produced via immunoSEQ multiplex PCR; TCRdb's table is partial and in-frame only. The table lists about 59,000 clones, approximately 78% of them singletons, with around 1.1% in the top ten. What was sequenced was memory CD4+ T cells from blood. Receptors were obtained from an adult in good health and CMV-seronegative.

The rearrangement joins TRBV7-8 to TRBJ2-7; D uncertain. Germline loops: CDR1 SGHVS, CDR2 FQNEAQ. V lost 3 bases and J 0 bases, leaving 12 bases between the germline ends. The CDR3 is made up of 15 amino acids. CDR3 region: CASSFSTGLSYEQYF. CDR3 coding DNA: TGTGCCAGCAGCTTTTCCACCGGGCTCTCCTACGAGCAGTACTTC. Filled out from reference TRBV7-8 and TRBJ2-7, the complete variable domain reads GAGVSQSPRYKVAKRGQDVALRCDPISGHVSLFWYQQALGQGPEFLTYFQNEAQLDKSGLPSDRFFAERPEGSVSTLKIQRTQQEDSAVYLCASSFSTGLSYEQYFGPGTRLTVT.

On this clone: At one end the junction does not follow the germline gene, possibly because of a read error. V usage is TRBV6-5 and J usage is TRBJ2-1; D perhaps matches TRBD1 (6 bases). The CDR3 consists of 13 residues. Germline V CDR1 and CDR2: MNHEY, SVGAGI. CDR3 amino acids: CASTFYQGNGQFF. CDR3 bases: TGTGCCAGCACCTTTTATCAGGGGAATGGGCAGTTCTTC.

This CDR3 is CASSLGGQYGYTF. The CDR3 bases are TGTGCCAGCAGCTTAGGGGGACAGTATGGCTACACCTTC. The J gene is TRBJ1-2, the V gene TRBV13; TRBD1 matches at 7 bases. With 0 bases clipped from V and 5 bases from J, the junction kept 0 bases outside the gene matches. The CDR3 loop spans 13 amino acids. CDR1 and CDR2 (germline): PRHDT, FYEKMQ (reference sequence).

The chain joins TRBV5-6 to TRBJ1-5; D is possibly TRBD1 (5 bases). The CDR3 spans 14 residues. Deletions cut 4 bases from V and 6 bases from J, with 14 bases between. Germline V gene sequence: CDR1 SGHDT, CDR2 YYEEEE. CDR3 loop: CASSPSGFSQPQHF. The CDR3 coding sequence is TGTGCCAGCAGCCCCTCAGGGTTCAGTCAGCCCCAGCATTTT.

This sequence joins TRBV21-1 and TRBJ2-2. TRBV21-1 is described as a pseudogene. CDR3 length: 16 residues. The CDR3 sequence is CASSRDLGPYTGELFF. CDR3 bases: TGTGCCAGCAGCAGGGATTTGGGACCCTACACCGGGGAGCTGTTTTTT.

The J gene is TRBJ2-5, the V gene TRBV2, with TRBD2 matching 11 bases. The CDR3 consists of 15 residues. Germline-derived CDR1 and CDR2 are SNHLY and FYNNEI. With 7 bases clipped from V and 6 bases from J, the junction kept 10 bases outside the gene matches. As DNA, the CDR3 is TGTGCCAGCACTAGAGAACTAGCGGGAGAACAGACCCAGTACTTC. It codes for CASTRELAGEQTQYF.

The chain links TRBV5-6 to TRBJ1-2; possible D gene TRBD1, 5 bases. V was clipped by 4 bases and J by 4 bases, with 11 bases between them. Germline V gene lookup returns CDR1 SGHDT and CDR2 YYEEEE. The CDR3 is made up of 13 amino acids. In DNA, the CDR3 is TGTGCCAGCAGCCCACCGGGGGGCTATGGCTACACCTTC. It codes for CASSPPGGYGYTF.